This TCR beta chain stems from a study of blood T cells in healthy people across ages. The study's findings and limits: Possibly, changes in expanded clonotypes were confounded because donor CMV status was unknown. TCR beta diversity per million T cells fell roughly linearly with age.

The second PCR ran roughly 6 to 11 cycles with a sample-barcoded 5' primer and J-beta primers. MiXCR was run by TCRdb on the 5' RACE reads, yielding one entry per CDR3 protein. Among about 570,000 distinct CDR3 sequences, approximately 25% were seen once, and the ten largest hold around a sixth. Comment on this clonotype: Its antigen is as yet unknown.

The CDR3 is 15 amino acids. With 1 base clipped from V and 6 bases from J, the junction kept 7 bases outside the gene matches. CDR1 and CDR2 (germline): SGHTA, FQGNSA. This chain uses TRBV7-2 with TRBJ2-7, with 9 bases lining up with TRBD1. Sequenced sample: blood. The TCR was taken from a woman in her 70s in good health. Here the CDR3 DNA reads TGTGCCAGCAGCTTAGTAAGGACAGGGGTTAGCGAGCAGTACTTC. The encoded protein is CASSLVRTGVSEQYF.